This TCR beta chain was documented in a study of neurological immune-mediated disorders. The unsorted libraries were prepared from 2 million PBMCs (stored at -80 C). Study findings and constraints: According to phylogenetic grouping, one related-CDR3 cluster, a possible signature, contained the repertoires of 18 of 34 multiple sclerosis patients.

Synthesis of cDNA was performed by 5'RACE using 10-nucleotide random UMIs. TCRdb redid the calling of the 5' RACE reads with MiXCR, one entry per CDR3 protein. The table records 55,000 to 85,000 distinct CDR3 sequences, about 3% of them present only once. There are 16 residues in the CDR3. Germline loops: CDR1 KGHSH, CDR2 LQKENI. The junction had 6 bases not matched to a gene; V was cut back by 1 base and J by 0 bases. This clonotype was seen many times. The antigen is not known. Sequencing input: PBMCs. The sequence was collected from a woman in her forties or fifties with multiple sclerosis. The chain is built from TRBV18 and TRBJ2-7, with 7 positions matching TRBD2. The CDR3 nucleotides read TGTGCCAGCTCACCACGGTCGGGCGGGAGCTCCTACGAGCAGTACTTC. Amino acids: CASSPRSGGSSYEQYF.